A single count supports the clone carrying this T cell receptor beta chain. V was pared by 4 bases and J by 3 bases, with 11 bases between. The germline CDR1 and CDR2 sequences are SGHRS and YFSETQ. The CDR3 has 13 amino acids. The source of the sample is a study of T cell clonotyping in hematopoietic cell transplantation. Here immunoSEQ multiplex PCR was the method, and the copy in TCRdb shows in-frame clones only, minus some. The table shows about 69,000 clones, with 94% occurring only once. Sample: peripheral blood mononuclear cells. The sequence came from a man in his forties or fifties in good health. Some clones in this sample may be carry-over from other donors' samples. This chain joins TRBV5-1 and TRBJ2-7; D gene ambiguous. The CDR3 is CASSQGRNYEQYF. Here the CDR3 DNA reads TGCGCCAGCAGCCAAGGACGAAACTACGAGCAGTACTTC.